This T cell receptor beta chain was sequenced for a study of blood T cell repertoires in COVID-19. Study-level background: The United States, Italy and Spain were the sources of the acute and convalescent COVID-19 samples. Sample material is recorded as cDNA or gDNA derived from T cells, B-cell-depleted T cells, or PBMCs.

Under the authors' procedure: How many nucleated cells were present was estimated from reference gene primer amplification. Sequencing used immunoSEQ multiplex PCR; TCRdb keeps in-frame clones, though not all of them. V, J and clone size reflect that table, while D and trimming were determined from the DNA. Of some 150,000 clones in the sample, roughly 90% were seen once. V was pared by 4 bases and J by 3 bases, with 6 bases of the junction left unmatched. The CDR3 runs 15 residues. CDR1 and CDR2 from the germline V gene are SNHLY and FYNNEI. The V call is TRBV2, the J call TRBJ1-3; 7 bases line up with TRBD1. Specimen: peripheral blood. This TCR came from a man between 50 and 59 years old with active or convalescent COVID-19. DNA for the CDR3: TGTGCCAGCAGTGGTGAGGGGGCCTATGGAAACACCATATATTTT. Translation: CASSGEGAYGNTIYF.